The T cell receptor beta chain described here comes from a study of identical twins. General study results and limits: Low generation-probability sequences were in excess among twin-shared out-of-frame alpha sequences. Reduced insertions were recorded for abundant cord blood beta clonotypes, with no such pattern in memory repertoires.

As regards this clonotype: Its antigen is undetermined.

Template switching, a step in the protocol, added a universal primer site, and cDNA carried unique molecular identifiers. A single record per CDR3 protein comes from TCRdb applying MiXCR to the 5' RACE reads. The repertoire holds 200,000 to 250,000 distinct CDR3 sequences, with about an eighth as singletons. CDR3 length: 15 amino acids. Germline V CDR1 and CDR2: SGHRS, YFSETQ. V gave up 2 bases and J gave up 7 bases, with 13 bases separating them. The same sample was also studied in work on yellow fever vaccine responses in identical twins.

The sample taken for sequencing was memory (CD45RO+) T cells sorted from blood. The rearrangement links TRBV5-1 to TRBJ1-6; tentatively, D is TRBD1 (5 bases). The receptor comes from a woman younger than 30 in good health. Here the CDR3 reads CASSLLDIGNSPLHF. DNA of the CDR3: TGCGCCAGCAGCTTATTGGACATTGGGAATTCACCCCTCCACTTT.